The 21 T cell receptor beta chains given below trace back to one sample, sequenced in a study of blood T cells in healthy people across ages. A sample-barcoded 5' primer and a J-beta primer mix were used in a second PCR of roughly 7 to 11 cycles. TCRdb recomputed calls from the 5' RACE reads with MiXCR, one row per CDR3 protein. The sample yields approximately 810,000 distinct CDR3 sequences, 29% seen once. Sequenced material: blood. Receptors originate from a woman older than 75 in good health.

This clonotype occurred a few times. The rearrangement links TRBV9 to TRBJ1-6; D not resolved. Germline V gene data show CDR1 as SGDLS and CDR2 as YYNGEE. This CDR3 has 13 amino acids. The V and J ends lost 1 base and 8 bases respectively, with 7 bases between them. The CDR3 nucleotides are TGTGCCAGCAGCGTAAAACGAGATTCACCCCTCCACTTT. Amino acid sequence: CASSVKRDSPLHF.

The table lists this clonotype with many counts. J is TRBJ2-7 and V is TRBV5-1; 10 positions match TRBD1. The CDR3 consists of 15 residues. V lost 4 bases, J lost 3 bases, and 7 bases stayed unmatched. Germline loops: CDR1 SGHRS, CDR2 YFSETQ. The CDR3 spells CASSPWGQGYYEQYF. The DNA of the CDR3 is TGCGCCAGCAGCCCCTGGGGACAGGGGTACTACGAGCAGTACTTC.

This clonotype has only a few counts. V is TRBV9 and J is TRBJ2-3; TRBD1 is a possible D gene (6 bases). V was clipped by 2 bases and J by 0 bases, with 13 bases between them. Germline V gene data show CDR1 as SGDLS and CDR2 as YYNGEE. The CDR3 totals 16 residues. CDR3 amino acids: CASSVGRQVSTDTQYF. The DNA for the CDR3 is TGTGCCAGCAGCGTGGGGAGACAGGTTAGCACAGATACGCAGTATTTT.

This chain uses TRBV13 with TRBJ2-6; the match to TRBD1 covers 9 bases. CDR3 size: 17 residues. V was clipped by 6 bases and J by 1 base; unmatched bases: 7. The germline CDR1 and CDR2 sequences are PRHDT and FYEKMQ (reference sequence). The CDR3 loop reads CASSLSGTGSGANVLTF. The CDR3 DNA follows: TGTGCCAGCAGTCTCTCCGGGACAGGGTCTGGGGCCAACGTCCTGACTTTC.

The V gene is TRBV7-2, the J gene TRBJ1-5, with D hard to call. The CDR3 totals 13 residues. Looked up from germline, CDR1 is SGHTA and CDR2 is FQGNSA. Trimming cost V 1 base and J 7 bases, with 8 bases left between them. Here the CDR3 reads CASSLGTQQPQHF. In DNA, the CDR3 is TGTGCCAGCAGCTTAGGCACCCAGCAGCCCCAGCATTTT.

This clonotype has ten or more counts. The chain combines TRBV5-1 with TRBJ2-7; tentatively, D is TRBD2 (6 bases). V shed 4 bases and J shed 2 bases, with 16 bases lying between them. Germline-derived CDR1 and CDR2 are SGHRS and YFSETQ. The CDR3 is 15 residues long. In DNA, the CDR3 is TGCGCCAGCAGCCCCGGAATTAGCGGTACCTACGAGCAGTACTTC. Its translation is CASSPGISGTYEQYF.

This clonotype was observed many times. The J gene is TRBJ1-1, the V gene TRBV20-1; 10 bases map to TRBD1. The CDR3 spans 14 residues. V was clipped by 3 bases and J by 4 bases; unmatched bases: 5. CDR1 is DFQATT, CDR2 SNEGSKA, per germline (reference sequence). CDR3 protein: CSARDRGSGTEAFF. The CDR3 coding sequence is TGCAGTGCTAGGGACAGGGGGAGCGGCACTGAAGCTTTCTTT.

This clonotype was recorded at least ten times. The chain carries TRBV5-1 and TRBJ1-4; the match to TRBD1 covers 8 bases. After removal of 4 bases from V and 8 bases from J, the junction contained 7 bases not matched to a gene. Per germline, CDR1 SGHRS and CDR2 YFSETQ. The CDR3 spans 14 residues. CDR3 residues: CASSITGGEEKLFF. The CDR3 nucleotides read TGCGCCAGCAGCATCACAGGGGGTGAAGAAAAACTGTTTTTT.

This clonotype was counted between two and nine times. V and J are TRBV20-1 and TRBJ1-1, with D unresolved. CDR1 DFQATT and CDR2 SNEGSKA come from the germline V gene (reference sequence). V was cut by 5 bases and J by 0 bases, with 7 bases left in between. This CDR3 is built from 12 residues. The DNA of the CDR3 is TGCAGTGCTTCCCCCATGAACACTGAAGCTTTCTTT. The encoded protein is CSASPMNTEAFF.

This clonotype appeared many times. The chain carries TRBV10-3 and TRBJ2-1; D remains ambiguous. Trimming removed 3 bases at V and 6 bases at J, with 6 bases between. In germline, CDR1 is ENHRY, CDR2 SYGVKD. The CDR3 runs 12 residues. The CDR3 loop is CAISDQVNEQFF. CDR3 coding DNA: TGTGCCATCAGTGATCAAGTCAATGAGCAGTTCTTC.

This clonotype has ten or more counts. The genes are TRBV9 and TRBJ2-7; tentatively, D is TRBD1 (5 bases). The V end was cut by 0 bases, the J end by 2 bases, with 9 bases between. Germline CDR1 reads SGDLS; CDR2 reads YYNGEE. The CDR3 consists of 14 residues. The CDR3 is CASSVGQTTYEQYF. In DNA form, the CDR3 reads TGTGCCAGCAGCGTAGGACAGACGACCTACGAGCAGTACTTC.

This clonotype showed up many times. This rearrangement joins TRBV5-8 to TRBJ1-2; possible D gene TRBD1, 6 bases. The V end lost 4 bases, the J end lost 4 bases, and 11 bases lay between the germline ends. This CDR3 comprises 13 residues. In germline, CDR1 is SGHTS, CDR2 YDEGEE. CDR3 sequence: CASSLQGVYGYTF. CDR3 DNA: TGTGCCAGCAGCCTACAGGGCGTCTATGGCTACACCTTC. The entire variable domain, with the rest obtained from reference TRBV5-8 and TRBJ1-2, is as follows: EAGVTQSPTHLIKTRGQQATLRCSPISGHTSVYWYQQALGLGLQFLLWYDEGEERNRGNFPPRFSGRQFPNYSSELNVNALELEDSALYLCASSLQGVYGYTFGSGTRLTVV.

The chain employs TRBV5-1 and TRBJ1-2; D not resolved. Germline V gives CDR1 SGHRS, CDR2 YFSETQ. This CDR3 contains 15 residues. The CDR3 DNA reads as TGCACCGGCAGCTTGTCCGAGTTCCCAAAGTATGGCTACACCTTC. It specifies CTGSLSEFPKYGYTF.

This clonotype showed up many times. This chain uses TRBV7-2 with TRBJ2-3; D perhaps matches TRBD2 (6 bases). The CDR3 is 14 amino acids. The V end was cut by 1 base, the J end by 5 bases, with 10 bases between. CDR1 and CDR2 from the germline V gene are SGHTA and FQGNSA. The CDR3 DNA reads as TGTGCCAGCAGCTTAGGAGGCGGGAAAGATACGCAGTATTTT. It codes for CASSLGGGKDTQYF.

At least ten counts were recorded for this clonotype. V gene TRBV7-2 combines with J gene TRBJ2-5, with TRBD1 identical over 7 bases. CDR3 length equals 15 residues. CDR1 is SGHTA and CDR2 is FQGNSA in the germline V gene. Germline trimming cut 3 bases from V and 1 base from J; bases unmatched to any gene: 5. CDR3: CASSFRGQSQETQYF. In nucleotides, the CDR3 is TGTGCCAGCAGCTTCCGGGGACAGAGCCAAGAGACCCAGTACTTC.

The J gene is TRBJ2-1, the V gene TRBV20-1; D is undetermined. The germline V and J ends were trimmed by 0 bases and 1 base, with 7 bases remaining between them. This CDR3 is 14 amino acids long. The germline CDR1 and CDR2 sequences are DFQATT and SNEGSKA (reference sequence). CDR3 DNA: TGCAGTGCTAGAGATCTGGCGTCCTACAATGAGCAGTTCTTC. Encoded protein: CSARDLASYNEQFF.

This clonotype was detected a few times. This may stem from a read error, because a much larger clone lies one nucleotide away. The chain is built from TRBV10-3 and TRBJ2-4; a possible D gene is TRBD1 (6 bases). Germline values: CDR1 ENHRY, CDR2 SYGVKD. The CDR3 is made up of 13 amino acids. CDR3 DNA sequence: TGTGCCATCAGCGTGGACAGCGAAAACACTCAGTACTTC. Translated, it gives CAISVDSENTQYF.

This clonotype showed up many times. The CDR3 DNA reads as TGCAGTGCTAGTCTACTACGTACTTACACAGATACGCAGTATTTT. It is translated as CSASLLRTYTDTQYF. The chain combines TRBV20-1 with TRBJ2-3; D gene ambiguous. The germline V gene encodes CDR1 DFQATT and CDR2 SNEGSKA (reference sequence). The V gene lost 3 bases and the J gene lost 2 bases, with 15 bases spanning the gap. The CDR3 extends over 15 amino acids.

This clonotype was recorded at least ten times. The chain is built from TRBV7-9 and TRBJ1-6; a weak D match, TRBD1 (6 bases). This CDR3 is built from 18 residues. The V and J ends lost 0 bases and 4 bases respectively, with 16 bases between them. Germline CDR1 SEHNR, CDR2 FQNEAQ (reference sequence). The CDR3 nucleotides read TGTGCCAGCAGCTTAGCTCCGACAGGTCGATTTTATAATTCACCCCTCCACTTT. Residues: CASSLAPTGRFYNSPLHF.

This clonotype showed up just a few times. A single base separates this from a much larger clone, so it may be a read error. The CDR3 sequence: CATSDPGQPPSADTQYF. The CDR3 DNA is TGTGCCACCAGTGACCCGGGACAGCCCCCTAGCGCAGATACGCAGTATTTT. The chain carries TRBV24-1 and TRBJ2-3, with D possibly TRBD1 on 7 matching bases. CDR3 length equals 17 residues. The V gene lost 4 bases and the J gene lost 4 bases, with 20 bases spanning the gap. Germline V CDR1 and CDR2: KGHDR, SFDVKD.

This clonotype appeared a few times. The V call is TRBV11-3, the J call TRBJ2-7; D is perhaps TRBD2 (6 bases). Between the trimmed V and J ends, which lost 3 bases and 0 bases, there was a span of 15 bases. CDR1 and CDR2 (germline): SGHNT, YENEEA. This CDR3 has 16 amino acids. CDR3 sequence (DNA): TGTGCCAGCAGCTTTCCGGGAGCCTCAAGCTCCTACGAGCAGTACTTC. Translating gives CASSFPGASSSYEQYF.